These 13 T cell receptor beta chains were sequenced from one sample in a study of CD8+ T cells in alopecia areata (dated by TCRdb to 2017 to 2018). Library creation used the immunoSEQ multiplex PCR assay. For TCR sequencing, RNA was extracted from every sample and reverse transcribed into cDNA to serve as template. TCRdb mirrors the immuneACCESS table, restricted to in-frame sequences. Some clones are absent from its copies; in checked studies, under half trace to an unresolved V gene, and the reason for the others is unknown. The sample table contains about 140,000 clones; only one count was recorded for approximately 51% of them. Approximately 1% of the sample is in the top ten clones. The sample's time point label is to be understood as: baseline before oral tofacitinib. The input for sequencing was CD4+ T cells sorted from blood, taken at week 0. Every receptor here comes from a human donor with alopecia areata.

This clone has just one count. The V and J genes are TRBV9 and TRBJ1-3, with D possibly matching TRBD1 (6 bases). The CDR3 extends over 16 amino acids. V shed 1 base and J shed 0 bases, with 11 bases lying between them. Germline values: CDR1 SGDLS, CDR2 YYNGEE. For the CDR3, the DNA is TGTGCCAGCAGCGTATTAGCGGACAGCTCTGGAAACACCATATATTTT. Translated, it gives CASSVLADSSGNTIYF.

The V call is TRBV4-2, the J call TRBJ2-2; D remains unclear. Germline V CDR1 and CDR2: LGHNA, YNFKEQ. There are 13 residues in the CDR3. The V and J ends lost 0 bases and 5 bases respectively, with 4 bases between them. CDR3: CASSQDLTGELFF. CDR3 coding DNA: TGTGCCAGCAGCCAAGATCTAACCGGGGAGCTGTTTTTT.

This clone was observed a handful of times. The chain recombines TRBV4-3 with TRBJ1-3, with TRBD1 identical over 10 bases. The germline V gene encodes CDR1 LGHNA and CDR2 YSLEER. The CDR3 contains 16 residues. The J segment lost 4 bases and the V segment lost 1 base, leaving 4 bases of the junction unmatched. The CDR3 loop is CASSQGQGARGNTIYF. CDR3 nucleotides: TGCGCCAGCAGCCAAGGACAGGGGGCGCGAGGAAACACCATATATTTT.

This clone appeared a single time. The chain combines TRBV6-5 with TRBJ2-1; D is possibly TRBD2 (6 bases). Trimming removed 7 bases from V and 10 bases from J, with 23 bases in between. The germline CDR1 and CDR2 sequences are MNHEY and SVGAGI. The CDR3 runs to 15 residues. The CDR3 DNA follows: TGTGCCAGCATTCCCCTCGGGAGCGACCTGAGAGAGCAGTTCTTC. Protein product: CASIPLGSDLREQFF.

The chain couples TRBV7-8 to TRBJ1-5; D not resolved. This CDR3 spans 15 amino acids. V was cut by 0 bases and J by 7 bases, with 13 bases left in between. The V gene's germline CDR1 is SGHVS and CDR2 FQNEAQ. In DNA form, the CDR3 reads TGTGCCAGCAGCTTAGCGCTTGGGCAGCGACAGCCCCAGCATTTT. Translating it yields CASSLALGQRQPQHF.

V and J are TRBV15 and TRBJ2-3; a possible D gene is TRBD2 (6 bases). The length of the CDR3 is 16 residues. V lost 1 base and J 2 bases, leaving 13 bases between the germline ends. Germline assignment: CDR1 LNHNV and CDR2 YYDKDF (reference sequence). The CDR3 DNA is TGTGCCACCAGCAGAGGAGGCGGGGAGCCCACAGATACGCAGTATTTT. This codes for CATSRGGGEPTDTQYF.

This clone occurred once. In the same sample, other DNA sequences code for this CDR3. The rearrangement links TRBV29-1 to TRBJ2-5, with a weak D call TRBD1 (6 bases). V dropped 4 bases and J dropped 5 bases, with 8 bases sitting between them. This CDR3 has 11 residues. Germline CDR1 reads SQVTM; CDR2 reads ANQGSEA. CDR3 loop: CSVVRGETQYF. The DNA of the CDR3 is TGCAGCGTTGTTAGGGGGGAGACCCAGTACTTC.

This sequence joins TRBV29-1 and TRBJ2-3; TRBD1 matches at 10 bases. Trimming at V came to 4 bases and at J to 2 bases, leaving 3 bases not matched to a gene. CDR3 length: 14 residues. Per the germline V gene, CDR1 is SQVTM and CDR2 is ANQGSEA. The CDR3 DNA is TGCAGCGTTGGGGACAGGGGTACCACAGATACGCAGTATTTT. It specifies CSVGDRGTTDTQYF.

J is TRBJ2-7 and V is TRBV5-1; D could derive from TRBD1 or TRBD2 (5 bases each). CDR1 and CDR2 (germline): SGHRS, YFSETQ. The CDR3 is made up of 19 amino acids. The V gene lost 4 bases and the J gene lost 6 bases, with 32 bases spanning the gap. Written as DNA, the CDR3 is TGCGCCAGCAGCCCGGGATCAGGGAGCAGCGGTGCGTGGGTAAGCGAGCAGTACTTC. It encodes CASSPGSGSSGAWVSEQYF.

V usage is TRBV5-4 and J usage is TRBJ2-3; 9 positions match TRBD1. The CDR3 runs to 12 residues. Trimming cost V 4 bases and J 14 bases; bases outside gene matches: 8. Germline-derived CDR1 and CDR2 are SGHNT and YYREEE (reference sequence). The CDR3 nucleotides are TGTGCCAGCAGCCCAGGACAGGGGAAGGGGTATTTT. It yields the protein CASSPGQGKGYF.

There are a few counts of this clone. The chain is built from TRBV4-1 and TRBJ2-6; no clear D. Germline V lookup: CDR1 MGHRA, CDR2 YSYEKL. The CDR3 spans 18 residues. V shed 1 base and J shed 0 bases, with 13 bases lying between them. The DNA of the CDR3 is TGCGCCAGCAGCCAAGTTGACTTGGGAATCTCTGGGGCCAACGTCCTGACTTTC. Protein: CASSQVDLGISGANVLTF.

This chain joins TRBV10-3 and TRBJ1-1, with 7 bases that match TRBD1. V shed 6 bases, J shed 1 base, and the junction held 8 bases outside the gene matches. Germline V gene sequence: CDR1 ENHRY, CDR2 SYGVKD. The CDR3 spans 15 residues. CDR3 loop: CAISITDRANTEAFF. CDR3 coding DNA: TGTGCCATCAGCATAACCGACAGGGCGAACACTGAAGCTTTCTTT.

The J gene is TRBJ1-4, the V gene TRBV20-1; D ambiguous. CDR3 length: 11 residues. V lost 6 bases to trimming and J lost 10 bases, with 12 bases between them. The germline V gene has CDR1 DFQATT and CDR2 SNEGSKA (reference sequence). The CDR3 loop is CSAEKGIKLFF. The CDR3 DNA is TGCAGTGCGGAGAAAGGGATAAAACTGTTTTTT.